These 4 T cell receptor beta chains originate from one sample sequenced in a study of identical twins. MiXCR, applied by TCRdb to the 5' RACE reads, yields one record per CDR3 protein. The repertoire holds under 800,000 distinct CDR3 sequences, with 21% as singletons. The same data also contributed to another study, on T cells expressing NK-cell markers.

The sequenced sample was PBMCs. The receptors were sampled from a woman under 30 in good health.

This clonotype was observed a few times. The CDR3 bases are TGTGCCAGCAGAGGGACAGGGAAGTTAGGAGGCTACACCTTC. Protein sequence: CASRGTGKLGGYTF. This chain uses TRBV6-1 with TRBJ1-2, with TRBD1 matching over 9 bases. Losses at the gene ends were 6 bases for V and 8 bases for J; bases not matched to a gene: 10. From germline, CDR1 is MNHNS and CDR2 SASEGT. The CDR3 totals 14 residues.

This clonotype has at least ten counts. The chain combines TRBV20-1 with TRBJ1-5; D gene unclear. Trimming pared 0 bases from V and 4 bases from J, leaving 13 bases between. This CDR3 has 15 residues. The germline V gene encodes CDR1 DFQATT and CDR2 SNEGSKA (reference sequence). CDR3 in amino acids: CSAREGRASNQPQHF. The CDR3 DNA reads TGCAGTGCTAGAGAGGGAAGGGCCTCAAATCAGCCCCAGCATTTT.

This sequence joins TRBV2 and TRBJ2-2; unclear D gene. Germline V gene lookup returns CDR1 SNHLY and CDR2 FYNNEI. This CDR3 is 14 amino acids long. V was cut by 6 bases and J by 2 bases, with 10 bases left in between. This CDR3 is CASRPYTNTGELFF. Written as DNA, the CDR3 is TGTGCCAGCAGACCCTATACCAACACCGGGGAGCTGTTTTTT.

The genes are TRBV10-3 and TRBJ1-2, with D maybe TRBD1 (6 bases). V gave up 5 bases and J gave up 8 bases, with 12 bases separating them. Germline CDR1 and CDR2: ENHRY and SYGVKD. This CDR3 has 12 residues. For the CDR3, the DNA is TGTGCCATCAGTAACAGGGAGGACGGCTACACCTTC. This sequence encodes CAISNREDGYTF.